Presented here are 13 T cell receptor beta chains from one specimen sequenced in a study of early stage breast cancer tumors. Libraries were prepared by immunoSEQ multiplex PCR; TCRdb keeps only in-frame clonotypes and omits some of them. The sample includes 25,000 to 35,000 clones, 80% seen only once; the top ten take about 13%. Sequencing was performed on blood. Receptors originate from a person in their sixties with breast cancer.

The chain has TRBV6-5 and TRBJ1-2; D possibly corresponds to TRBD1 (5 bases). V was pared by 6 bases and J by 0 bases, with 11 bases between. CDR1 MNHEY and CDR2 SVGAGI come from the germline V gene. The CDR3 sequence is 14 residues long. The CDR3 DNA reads TGTGCCAGCAGGGGCGCAGGGACTAACTATGGCTACACCTTC. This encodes CASRGAGTNYGYTF.

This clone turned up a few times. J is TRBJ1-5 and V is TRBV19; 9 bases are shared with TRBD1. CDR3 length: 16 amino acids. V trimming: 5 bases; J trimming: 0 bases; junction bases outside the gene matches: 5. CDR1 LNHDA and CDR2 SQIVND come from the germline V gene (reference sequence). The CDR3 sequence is CASSDRQGVSNQPQHF. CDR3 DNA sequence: TGTGCCAGTAGTGACAGACAGGGGGTTAGCAATCAGCCCCAGCATTTT.

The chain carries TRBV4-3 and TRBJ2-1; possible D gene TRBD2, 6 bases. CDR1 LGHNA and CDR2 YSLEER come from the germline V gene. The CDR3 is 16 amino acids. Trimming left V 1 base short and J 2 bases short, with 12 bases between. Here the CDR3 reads CASSQASVFPYNEQFF. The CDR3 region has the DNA TGCGCCAGCAGCCAAGCTAGCGTATTCCCCTACAATGAGCAGTTCTTC.

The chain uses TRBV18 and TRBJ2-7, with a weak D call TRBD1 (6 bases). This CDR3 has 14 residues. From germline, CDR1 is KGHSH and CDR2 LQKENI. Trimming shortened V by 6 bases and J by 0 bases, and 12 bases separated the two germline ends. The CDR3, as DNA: TGTGCCAGCTCTACAGGGCGGTACTCCTACGAGCAGTACTTC. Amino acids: CASSTGRYSYEQYF.

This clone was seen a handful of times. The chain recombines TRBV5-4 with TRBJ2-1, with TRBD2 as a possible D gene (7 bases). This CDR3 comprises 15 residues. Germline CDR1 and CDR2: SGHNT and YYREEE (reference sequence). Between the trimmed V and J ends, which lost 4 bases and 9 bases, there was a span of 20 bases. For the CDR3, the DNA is TGTGCCAGCAGCGACCAGGGGCGGGAGATGAGTGAGCAGTTCTTC. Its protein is CASSDQGREMSEQFF. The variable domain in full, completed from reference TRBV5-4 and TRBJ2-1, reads ETGVTQSPTHLIKTRGQQVTLRCSSQSGHNTVSWYQQALGQGPQFIFQYYREEENGRGNFPPRFSGLQFPNYSSELNVNALELDDSALYLCASSDQGREMSEQFFGPGTRLTVL.

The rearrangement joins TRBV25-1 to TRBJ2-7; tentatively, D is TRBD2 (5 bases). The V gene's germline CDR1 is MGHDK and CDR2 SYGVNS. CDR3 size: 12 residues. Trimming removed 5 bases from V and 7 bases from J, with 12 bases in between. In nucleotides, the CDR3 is TGTGCCAGCAGTCTGGGATGGAGGGAGCAGTACTTC. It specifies CASSLGWREQYF.

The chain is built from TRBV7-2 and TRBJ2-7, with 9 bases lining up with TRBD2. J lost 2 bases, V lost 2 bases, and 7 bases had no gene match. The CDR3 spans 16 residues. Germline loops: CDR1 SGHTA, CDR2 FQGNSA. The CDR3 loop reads CASSLLSAGGTYEQYF. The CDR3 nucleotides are TGTGCCAGCAGCTTATTGTCCGCGGGAGGGACCTACGAGCAGTACTTC. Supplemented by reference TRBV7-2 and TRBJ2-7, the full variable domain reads GAGVSQSPSNKVTEKGKDVELRCDPISGHTALYWYRQSLGQGLEFLIYFQGNSAPDKSGLPSDRFSAERTGGSVSTLTIQRTQQEDSAVYLCASSLLSAGGTYEQYFGPGTRLTVT.

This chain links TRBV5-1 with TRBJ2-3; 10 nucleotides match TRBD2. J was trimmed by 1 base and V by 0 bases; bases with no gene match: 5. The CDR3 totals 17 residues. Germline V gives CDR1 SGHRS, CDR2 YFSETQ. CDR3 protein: CASSLAEAGGGTDTQYF. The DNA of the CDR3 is TGCGCCAGCAGCTTGGCCGAAGCGGGAGGGGGCACAGATACGCAGTATTTT.

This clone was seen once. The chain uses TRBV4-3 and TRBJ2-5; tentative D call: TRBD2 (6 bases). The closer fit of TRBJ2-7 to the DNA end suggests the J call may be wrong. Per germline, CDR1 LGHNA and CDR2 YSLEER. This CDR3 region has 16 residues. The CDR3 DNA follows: TGCGCCAGCAGCCAAGGGAGGGACCGCCTAACCTACGAGCAGTACTTC. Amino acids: CASSQGRDRLTYEQYF.

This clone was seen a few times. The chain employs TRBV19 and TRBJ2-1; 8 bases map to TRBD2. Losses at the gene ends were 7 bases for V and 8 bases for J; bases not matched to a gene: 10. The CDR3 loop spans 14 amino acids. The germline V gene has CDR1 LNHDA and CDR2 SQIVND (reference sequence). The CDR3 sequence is CASKREGRFDEQFF. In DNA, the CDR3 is TGTGCCAGTAAACGGGAGGGCCGATTTGATGAGCAGTTCTTC.

As DNA, the CDR3 is TGCAGCGCCGAGTCGGGGGGAAACATTCAGTACTTC. Translating gives CSAESGGNIQYF. This rearrangement joins TRBV29-1 to TRBJ2-4, with 7 positions matching TRBD2. Germline lookup yields CDR1 SQVTM and CDR2 ANQGSEA. Trimming at V came to 7 bases and at J to 6 bases, leaving 6 bases not matched to a gene. The CDR3 extends over 12 amino acids. The full variable domain, its missing parts supplied by reference TRBV29-1 and TRBJ2-4, is SAVISQKPSRDICQRGTSLTIQCQVDSQVTMMFWYRQQPGQSLTLIATANQGSEATYESGFVIDKFPISRPNLTFSTLTVSNMSPEDSSIYLCSAESGGNIQYFGAGTRLSVL.

The CDR3 DNA reads TGTGCCAGCAGCCAAAACAGGGGTGGCTACACCTTC. Protein sequence: CASSQNRGGYTF. V and J are TRBV7-2 and TRBJ1-2, with 7 bases that match TRBD1. The CDR3 runs to 12 residues. J was trimmed by 7 bases and V by 5 bases; bases with no gene match: 4. Per the germline V gene, CDR1 is SGHTA and CDR2 is FQGNSA.

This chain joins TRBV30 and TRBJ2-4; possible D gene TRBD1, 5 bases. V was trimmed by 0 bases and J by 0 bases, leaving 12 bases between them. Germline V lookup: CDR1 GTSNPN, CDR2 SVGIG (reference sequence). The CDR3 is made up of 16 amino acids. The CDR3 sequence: CAWSVEGVLAKNIQYF. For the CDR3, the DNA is TGTGCCTGGAGTGTGGAAGGGGTTCTAGCCAAAAACATTCAGTACTTC.